This T cell receptor beta chain was profiled in a study of blood T cell repertoires in COVID-19. Trimming stripped 3 bases from V and 10 bases from J, with 11 bases between. Germline loops: CDR1 SGHDT, CDR2 YYEEEE. The CDR3 has 13 amino acids. Measured with immunoSEQ multiplex PCR; TCRdb has only the in-frame clones, and not every one. The data contain tens of thousands of clones, about 82% of them singletons. V gene TRBV5-6 combines with J gene TRBJ1-6; weak D call: TRBD1 (6 bases). The specimen sequenced was peripheral blood. The clonotype comes from a human donor in a cohort sampled during active COVID-19. CDR3 sequence reads: CASSSTGISPLHF. CDR3 nucleotides: TGTGCCAGCAGCTCCACAGGGATCTCACCCCTCCACTTT.